Listed below are T cell receptor beta chains from one sample, sequenced in a study of cytotoxic CD8 clonotypes in ibrutinib-treated CLL. Some clones are missing from TCRdb's copy, which holds only in-frame ones; the method was immunoSEQ multiplex PCR. The table records about 200,000 clones, 79% of them present only once. The sample was PBMCs, taken after 12 months of ibrutinib treatment. These receptors came from a human donor with chronic lymphocytic leukemia. CDR3s leave out the opening cysteine and the closing phenylalanine or tryptophan. The D gene is left open where the match is weak.

TRBV4-1,TRBD2,TRBJ2-5,ASSQRGGEETQY
TRBV6-4,-,TRBJ2-1,ASSDSVEHEQF
TRBV9,-,TRBJ2-7,ASSVTGNYEQY
TRBV15,TRBD1,TRBJ1-2,ATSTRQGYGYT
TRBV5-6,-,TRBJ2-7,ASRALDSYYEQY
TRBV4-1,-,TRBJ1-5,ASSQPGQPNQPQH
TRBV2,-,TRBJ1-2,ASSEDEGGGYT
TRBV28,-,TRBJ2-3,ASSYSYMTGADTQY
TRBV5-6,-,TRBJ2-7,ASSPRLVPGEQY
TRBV7-2,TRBD1,TRBJ2-1,ASSFVPGQGLNEQF
TRBV7-8,TRBD2,TRBJ2-7,ASSLSGAGGYEQY
TRBV5-4,TRBD1,TRBJ2-7,ASSLTGTGFYEQY
TRBV10-2,-,TRBJ2-7,ASSDSRGSYEQY
TRBV7-9,-,TRBJ2-4,ASSFENRDGQY
TRBV5-1,TRBD2,TRBJ2-7,ASSLGDYYEQY
TRBV19,-,TRBJ2-2,ASSTRPRATNTGELF
TRBV6-1,-,TRBJ1-4,ASSELGPVNEKLF